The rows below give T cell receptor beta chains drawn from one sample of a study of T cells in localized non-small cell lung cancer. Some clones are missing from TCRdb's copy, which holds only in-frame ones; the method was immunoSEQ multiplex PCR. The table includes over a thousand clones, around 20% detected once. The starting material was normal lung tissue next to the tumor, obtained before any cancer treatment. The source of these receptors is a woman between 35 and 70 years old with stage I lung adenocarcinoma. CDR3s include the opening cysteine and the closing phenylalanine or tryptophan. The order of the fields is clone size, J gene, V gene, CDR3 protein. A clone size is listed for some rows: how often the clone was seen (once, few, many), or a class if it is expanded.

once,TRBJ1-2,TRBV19,CASSPDGTFGGYTF
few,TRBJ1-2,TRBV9,CASSVDPHKAPRSGYTF
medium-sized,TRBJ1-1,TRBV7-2,CASSSGQGATAFF
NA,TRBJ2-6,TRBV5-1,CASSLDGQPSGANVLTF
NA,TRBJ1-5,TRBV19,CASSIRTGFSLNQPQHF
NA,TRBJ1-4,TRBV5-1,CASSSPGSSGGNEKLFF
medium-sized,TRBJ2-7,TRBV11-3,CASSSYSGSSYEQYF
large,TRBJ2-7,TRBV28,CASSLGGSPYEQYF
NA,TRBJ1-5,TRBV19,CASSRRDLDNQPQHF
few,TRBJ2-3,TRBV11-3,CASSAGLAGVNTQYF
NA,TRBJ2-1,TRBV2,CASSEEGGIGNEQFF
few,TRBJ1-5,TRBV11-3,CASSSQGGGSNQPQHF
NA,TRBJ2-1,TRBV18,CASSPSADNEQFF
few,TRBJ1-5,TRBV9,CASSPVDSFPGQPQHF
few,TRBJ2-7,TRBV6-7,CASSPIGEQYF
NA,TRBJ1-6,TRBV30,CAWSVLQGAHNSPLHF
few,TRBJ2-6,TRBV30,CAWTRGADGANVLTF
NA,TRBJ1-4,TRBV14,CASSPRGEKLFF
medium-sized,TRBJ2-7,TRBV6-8,CASSEDAGTDTYEQYF
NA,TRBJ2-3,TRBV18,CASSPLRETGSTDTQYF
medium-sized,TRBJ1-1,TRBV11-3,CASSPGPANTEAFF
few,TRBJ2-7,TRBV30,CAWSVGGGSSYEQYF
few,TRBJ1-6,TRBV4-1,CASSQDPQDRYNSPLHF
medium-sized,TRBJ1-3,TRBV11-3,CASSPLGQGIGSGNTIYF
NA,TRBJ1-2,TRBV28,CASSLTGGYGYTF
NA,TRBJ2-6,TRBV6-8,CASWTSGANVLTF
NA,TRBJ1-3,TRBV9,CASGVSSGNTIYF
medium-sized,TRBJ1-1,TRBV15,CATSSPSRGNTEAFF
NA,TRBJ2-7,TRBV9,CASSVATGSGAYEQYF